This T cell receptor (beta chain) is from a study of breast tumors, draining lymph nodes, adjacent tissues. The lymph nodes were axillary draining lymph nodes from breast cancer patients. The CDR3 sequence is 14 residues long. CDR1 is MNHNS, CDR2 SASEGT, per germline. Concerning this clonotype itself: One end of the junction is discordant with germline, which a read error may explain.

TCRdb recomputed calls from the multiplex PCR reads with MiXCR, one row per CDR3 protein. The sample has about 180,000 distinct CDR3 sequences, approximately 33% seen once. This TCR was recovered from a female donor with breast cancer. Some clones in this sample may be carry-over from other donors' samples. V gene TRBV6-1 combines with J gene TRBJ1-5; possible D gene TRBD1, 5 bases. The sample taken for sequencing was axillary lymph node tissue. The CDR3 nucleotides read TGTGCCAGCAGTGCGCAGGGAGGGAATCAGCCCCCGCATTTT. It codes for CASSAQGGNQPPHF.